The clone carrying this TCR beta chain was observed once. Its antigen is unidentified. PCR involved 60 Vbeta and 13 Jbeta primers. The repertoire was sequenced with immunoSEQ multiplex PCR; TCRdb's copy has only in-frame clones and lacks some. This table has around 160,000 clones, 68% appearing once. The sample belongs to a study of cytomegalovirus exposure and HLA in healthy donors. The wider study: Assignment to the Caucasian-associated ancestry cluster applied to around 80% of the approximately 400 genotyped donors. Whole-study results and caveats: Later analysis associated a missense DCLRE1C variant with TCR beta V- and J-gene trimming.

The V segment lost 7 bases and the J segment 5 bases; nucleotides outside the gene matches: 8. Germline CDR1 and CDR2: SGHRS and YFSETQ. CDR3 length: 16 residues. Each donor was nominally healthy when sampled (though unrecorded immune exposures were likely). The rearrangement uses TRBV5-1 and TRBJ2-2; 13 bases line up with TRBD2. The TCR originated in a middle-aged woman in good health and CMV-seropositive. The sample was PBMCs. The CDR3 bases are TGCGCCAGCTTGGGACTAGCGGGATCAAAGACCGGGGAGCTGTTTTTT. This sequence encodes CASLGLAGSKTGELFF.